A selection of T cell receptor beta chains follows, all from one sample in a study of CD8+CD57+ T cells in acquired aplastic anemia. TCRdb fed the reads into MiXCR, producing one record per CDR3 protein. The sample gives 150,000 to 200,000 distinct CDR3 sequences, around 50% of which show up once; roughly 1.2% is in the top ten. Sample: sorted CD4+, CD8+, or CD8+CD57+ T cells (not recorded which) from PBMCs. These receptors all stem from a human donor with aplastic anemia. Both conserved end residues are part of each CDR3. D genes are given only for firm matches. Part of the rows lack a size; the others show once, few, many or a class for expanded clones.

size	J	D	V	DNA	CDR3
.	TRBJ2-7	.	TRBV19	TGTGCCAGTAAGGAGGCAGGGGAATACGAGCAGTACTTC	CASKEAGEYEQYF
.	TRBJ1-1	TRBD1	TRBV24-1	TGTGCCACCAGGCCGGGACAGGGGGCGCGGGGGGACACTGAAGCTTTCTTT	CATRPGQGARGDTEAFF
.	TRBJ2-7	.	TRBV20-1	TGCAGTGCTCGGGGACCCCGGGACTACGAGCAGTACTTC	CSARGPRDYEQYF
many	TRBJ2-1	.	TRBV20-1	TGCAGTGCTCGTCTGGATGAGCAGTTCTTC	CSARLDEQFF
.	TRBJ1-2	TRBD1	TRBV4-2	TGTACCAGCAGCCAAGACCAGGTCAGGGGGCTAGAGGGTGGCTACACCTTC	CTSSQDQVRGLEGGYTF
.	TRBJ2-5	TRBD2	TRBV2	TGTGCCAGCAGTCCATACAGCGGGGGGGAGACCCAGTACTTC	CASSPYSGGETQYF
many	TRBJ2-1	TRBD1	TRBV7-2	TGTGCCAGCAGCCTTGGGACAGGGGATTACAATGAGCAGTTCTTC	CASSLGTGDYNEQFF
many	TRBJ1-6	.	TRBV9	TGTGCCAGCAGCAATGGGGTTAATTCACCCCTCCACTTT	CASSNGVNSPLHF
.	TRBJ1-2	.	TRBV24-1	TGTGCCACCAGTGATTTGCTACACTTCTACACCTTC	CATSDLLHFYTF
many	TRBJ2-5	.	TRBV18	TGTGCCAGCTCGTCGTTCCAAGAGACCCAGTACTTC	CASSSFQETQYF
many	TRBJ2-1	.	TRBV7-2	TGTGCCAGCAGCCGCCCCTACAATGAGCAGTTCTTC	CASSRPYNEQFF
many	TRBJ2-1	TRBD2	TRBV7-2	TGTGCCAGCAGCTTAGAGGGGACTACTGAGCAGTTCTTC	CASSLEGTTEQFF
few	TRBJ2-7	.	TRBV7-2	TGTGCCAGCAGCTTGGGGGCGGGAAGGGAGCAGTACTTC	CASSLGAGREQYF
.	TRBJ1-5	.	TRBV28	TGTGCCAGCAGTTTAACCCCGCTGGCAGGAGCCCAGCATTTT	CASSLTPLAGAQHF
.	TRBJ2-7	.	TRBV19	TGTGCCAGTAGTATCGCGGGTCCCCCCCACGAGCAGTACTTC	CASSIAGPPHEQYF
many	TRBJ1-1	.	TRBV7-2	TGTGCCAGCAGCTTATCCCCCCAGACCAACACTGAAGCTTTCTTT	CASSLSPQTNTEAFF
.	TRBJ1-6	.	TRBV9	TGTGCCAGCAGCACTGGGACTTCCCTCCACTTT	CASSTGTSLHF
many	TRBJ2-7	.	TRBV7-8	TGTGCCAGCAGCTTAGCGGGGGGGGCCAACTACGAGCAGTACTTC	CASSLAGGANYEQYF
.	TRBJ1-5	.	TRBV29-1	TGCAGCGGATCCCAGGGGAACAGCAATCAGCCCCAGCATTTT	CSGSQGNSNQPQHF
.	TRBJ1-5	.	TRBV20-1	TGCAGTGCTAGGTGGGGGTGGGATCAGCCCCAGCATTTT	CSARWGWDQPQHF
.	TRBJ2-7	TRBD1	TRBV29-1	TGCAGCGTAGCAGGGACAGAACTTAGCCTCTACGAGCGGTACTTC	CSVAGTELSLYERYF
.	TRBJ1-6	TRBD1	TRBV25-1	TGTGCCAGCAGTGCGCTGACAGGGTACGGTAATTCACCCCTCCACTTT	CASSALTGYGNSPLHF
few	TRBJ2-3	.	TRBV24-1	TGTGCCACCAGTGATGCGGTAGCGACAGATACGCAGTATTTT	CATSDAVATDTQYF
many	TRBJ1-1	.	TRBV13	TGCGCCAGCAGCAGCAGGGGGAACACTGAAGCTTTCTTT	CASSSRGNTEAFF
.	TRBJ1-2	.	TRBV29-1	TGCAGCGTTGGGAGGGGACACTGGTTGAAGAGGGGCTACACCTTC	CSVGRGHWLKRGYTF
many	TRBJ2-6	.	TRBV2	TGTGCCAGCAGGCCCGAGAGCTCTGGGGCCAACGTCCTGACTTTC	CASRPESSGANVLTF
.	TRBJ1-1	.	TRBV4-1	TGCGCCAGCAGCCAAGATGTGAACACTGGAGCTTTCTTT	CASSQDVNTGAFF
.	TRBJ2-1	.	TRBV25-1	TGTGCCAGCAGTGAATTTTACAAGACTAGTGACTACAATGAGCAGTTCTTC	CASSEFYKTSDYNEQFF
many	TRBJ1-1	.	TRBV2	TGTGCCAGCAGTGGCAGTCTGAACACTGAAGCTTTCTTT	CASSGSLNTEAFF
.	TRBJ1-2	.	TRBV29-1	TGCAGCGTTGTGGGGGTACTCTATGGCTACACCTTC	CSVVGVLYGYTF
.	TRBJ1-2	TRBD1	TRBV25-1	TGTGCCAGCAGTGAGGGACAGGTCTATGGCTACACCTTC	CASSEGQVYGYTF
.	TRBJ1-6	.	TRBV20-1	TGCAGTGCTGGGGAGGGGCCATGGAATTCACCCCTCCACTTT	CSAGEGPWNSPLHF
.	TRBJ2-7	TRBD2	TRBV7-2	TGTGCCAGCAGCCAAGGGCTAGCGGGTACATATTACGAGCAGTACTTC	CASSQGLAGTYYEQYF
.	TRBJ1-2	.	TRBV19	TGTGCCAGTAGTATAGGGTCGGCTATGGATGGCTACACCTTC	CASSIGSAMDGYTF
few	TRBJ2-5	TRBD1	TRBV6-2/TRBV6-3	TGTGCCAGCAGTTACCAAGGACAGGGGGCTGGGACCCAGTACTTC	CASSYQGQGAGTQYF
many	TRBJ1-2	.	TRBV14	TGTGCCAGCAGCCCAGGCCCCCTGGGCTACACCTTC	CASSPGPLGYTF
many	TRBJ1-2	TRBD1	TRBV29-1	TGCAGCGTTGGTGGGAAACAGGGGGCGGTTGGCTACACCTTC	CSVGGKQGAVGYTF
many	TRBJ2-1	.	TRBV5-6	TGTGCCAGCAGCTTAGGGCCATCCATAAATGAGCAGTTCTTC	CASSLGPSINEQFF
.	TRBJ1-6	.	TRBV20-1	TGCAGTGCCCTTTTCGAGGCGACTAATTCACCCCACCACTTT	CSALFEATNSPHHF
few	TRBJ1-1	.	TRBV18	TGTGCCAGCTCACCAGGGGGCAGCACTGAAGCTTTCTTT	CASSPGGSTEAFF
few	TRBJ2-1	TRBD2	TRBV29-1	TGCAGCGTGGAGCGGGGGGGCTACAATGAGCAGTTCTTC	CSVERGGYNEQFF